This TCR beta chain was identified during a study of OX40 agonist ivuxolimab in advanced cancers. About the full investigation: Ivuxolimab was a fully human IgG2 agonistic monoclonal antibody targeting the costimulatory receptor OX40 (CD134). Partial responses occurred in three dose-escalation patients, of whom one had hepatocellular carcinoma and two had cutaneous melanoma. The purpose of peripheral TCRbeta sequencing was to test whether ivuxolimab changed TCR sequence diversity and led to clonal T-cell expansion. In the dose-escalation cohort, around four fifths of patients were male, and the mean age was approximately 64 years, with a range of about 23 to 85. Patients were allowed to have had prior anti-PD-1, anti-PD-L1 or anti-CTLA-4 therapy, and approximately 40% of the dose-escalation patients had previously received checkpoint inhibitors. Intravenous ivuxolimab was administered to patients every 2 weeks at six dose levels: 0.01, 0.1, 0.3, 1.5, 3 and 10 mg/kg. Of the approximately 54 dose-escalation patients, hepatocellular carcinoma was present in 19, melanoma in roughly 15, renal cell carcinoma in 9 and head and neck cancer in 9. The paper covers the monotherapy dose-escalation part of the phase I ivuxolimab trial, which included N ≈ 50 patients. The study at large found these results: In partial responders in the 0.1-3.0 mg/kg groups, normalized peripheral clonal expansion was found to be among the lowest, especially among CD8+ T cells. Clonal expansion of both CD4+ and CD8+ blood T cells was observed from baseline to week 6 at doses 0.1 to 3.0 mg/kg. The antigen specificity of the peripheral T cells that underwent clonal expansion was not determined. After ivuxolimab, expanded clones were on average more numerous among CD8+ T cells than among CD4+ T cells. Low levels of normalized T-cell clonal expansion were also seen in some nonresponding patients.

Patients with a history of autoimmune disease or receiving systemic immunosuppression were excluded from the trial. Peripheral blood for TCR sequencing was collected from all dose cohorts at baseline, on cycle 4 day 1, and on cycle 7 day 1. The samples were drawn from a first-in-human, open-label, multicenter phase I dose-escalation trial of ivuxolimab. Adults with locally advanced or metastatic melanoma, renal cell, hepatocellular, or head and neck squamous cell carcinoma were enrolled in the trial. CD4+ and CD8+ T cells were sorted separately from peripheral blood before TCR sequencing. To sequence the TCRbeta CDR3 region, genomic DNA was isolated from the sorted cells. The immunoSEQ Assay was used for sequencing of TCRbeta CDR3 regions. Drawn from immuneACCESS, this table holds only the in-frame rearrangements with V and J called that TCRdb kept. Clones are partly lost; checked studies trace under half to an unresolved V gene and leave the rest unexplained. In all, the sample holds about 62,000 clones, and 84% of those were seen once. The ten top clones hold 2.4% of the sample.

Between the V and J ends, shortened by 4 bases and 4 bases respectively, the junction contains 11 bases. The CDR3 contains 13 residues, cysteine and phenylalanine counted. Just CDR3 DNA is preserved here, 39 bases in frame from base 1. CDR1 and CDR2 were assigned from the germline V gene (reference sequence) as SGHNT and YYREEE. This clone was counted once. What this receptor recognizes is not known. No base qualities exist here, and no much larger clone lies one base off it. The chain is encoded by TRBV5-4 joined to TRBJ1-1, with no D gene named confidently. The source material was CD4+ or CD8+ T cells sorted from blood, sampled in a trial of the OX40 agonist ivuxolimab. This receptor was taken from an adult with an advanced solid tumor such as melanoma, head and neck, liver or kidney cancer. The CDR3 protein sequence reads: CASSTSRATEAFF. At the DNA level, the sequence is TGTGCCAGCAGCACCTCAAGGGCCACTGAAGCTTTCTTT. Outside the CDR3, residues come from the reference TRBV5-4 and TRBJ1-1 proteins, so the full variable domain is: ETGVTQSPTHLIKTRGQQVTLRCSSQSGHNTVSWYQQALGQGPQFIFQYYREEENGRGNFPPRFSGLQFPNYSSELNVNALELDDSALYLCASSTSRATEAFFGQGTRLTVV.